This T cell receptor beta chain was identified during a study of cytomegalovirus exposure and HLA in healthy donors. CDR3 length equals 15 residues. Per germline, CDR1 SGHRS and CDR2 YFSETQ. Trimming cost V 3 bases and J 0 bases, with 10 bases left between them. Findings and caveats of the study: In an earlier analysis, about 87% or about 30%: the productive usage of most TCR beta V segments. Differences between HLA loci emerged in a later analysis of TCR association rates, with DRB1 most and HLA-C fewest. In most subjects, TCR beta sequences reportedly gave accurate predictions of HLA-A and HLA-B alleles.

Primers included in the PCR were 60 Vbeta and 13 Jbeta primers. Profiled with immunoSEQ multiplex PCR; TCRdb holds only in-frame clones, not every one. The repertoire holds just over 150,000 clones, 78% seen once, with around 3.3% in the top ten. This clone was observed a single time. The antigen remains undetermined. Material: PBMCs. This chain connects TRBV5-1 to TRBJ2-1; TRBD1 is a possible D gene (6 bases). This receptor was obtained from a woman aged 40-49 years in good health and CMV-seronegative. In DNA, the CDR3 is TGCGCCAGCAGCTGGACGGACAGCTCCTACAATGAGCAGTTCTTC. This translates into CASSWTDSSYNEQFF.